The present TCR beta chain was sequenced within a study of T cell repertoires in cytomegalovirus infection. Overall study: Based on public TCR beta signatures, there were indications of CMV infection and of a matching HLA type.

There are 15 residues in the CDR3. Trimming at V came to 3 bases and at J to 6 bases, leaving 5 bases not matched to a gene. Germline V lookup: CDR1 MDHEN, CDR2 SYDVKM. TCRdb itself ran the reads through MiXCR, one entry per CDR3 protein. The sample holds about 740,000 distinct CDR3 sequences; 35% are singletons and the top ten take around 2.8%. Overall study findings and caveats: There were HLA-C-restricted CMV-specific TCR beta clonotypes dominating the ex vivo response.

Only a few counts were recorded for this clonotype. The target antigen is unknown. The source of this sequence is a human donor in good health (CMV status not recorded). Some clones in this sample may be carry-over from other donors' samples. V and J are TRBV28 and TRBJ2-7; TRBD2 matches at 13 bases. The sample was PBMCs. CDR3 sequence reads: CASSFGTSGMAEQYF. DNA for the CDR3: TGTGCCAGCAGTTTCGGGACTAGCGGGATGGCCGAGCAGTACTTC.